Ten or more counts support the clone carrying this T cell receptor (beta chain). Its antigen is unidentified. It was genomic DNA that served as the template for profiling TCR beta VDJ and CDR3. TCRdb processed the reads anew with MiXCR; each CDR3 protein has one entry. Altogether 260,000 or so distinct CDR3 sequences are present, about 44% being singletons, with the ten largest covering 7.8%. Patients included in sequencing had previously demonstrated CD8+CD57+ cell expansion by flow cytometry. Blood was sampled before the patients had received any therapy. After removal of 4 bases from V and 9 bases from J, the junction contained 4 bases not matched to a gene. CDR1 and CDR2 (germline): KGHDR, SFDVKD. The CDR3 is 14 residues long. The entry originates in a study of CD8+CD57+ T cells in acquired aplastic anemia. Across the study: On average, sorted CD4+ and CD8+ cells gave roughly 3 ug of DNA.

Notes on the study in general: With respect to CD8+ Simpson's diversity, patients and controls did not differ significantly.

Input material: sorted CD4+, CD8+, or CD8+CD57+ T cells (not recorded which) from PBMCs. The clonotype originates from a human donor with aplastic anemia. The rearrangement links TRBV24-1 to TRBJ2-1; 11 bases are shared with TRBD2. The DNA of the CDR3 is TGTGCCACCAGTGAACCTGGGACTAGCGGTGAGCAGTTCTTC. It translates to CATSEPGTSGEQFF.